This TCR beta chain was retrieved from a study of PD-1 blockade in classical Hodgkin lymphoma. TCRdb's copy holds only in-frame clones and misses some; the assay was immunoSEQ multiplex PCR. The profile shows 65,000 to 95,000 clones, roughly 90% of them singletons. With respect to this clone: The antigen remains unidentified.

Each patient experienced a relapse that followed autologous stem cell transplantation, and brentuximab vedotin exposure varied. Patients showed best responses of complete response, partial response or progressive disease. The CDR3 length is 15 residues. Germline lookup yields CDR1 SNHLY and CDR2 FYNNEI. J lost 5 bases, V lost 3 bases, and 4 bases had no gene match. Study-wide points: In newly diagnosed patients, baseline TCR diversity was reportedly below that of healthy donors.

The clonotype originates from a human donor with classical Hodgkin lymphoma. This sequence joins TRBV2 and TRBJ2-2, with 9 bases fitting TRBD1. Sequenced here: peripheral blood mononuclear cells (PBMCs), sampled at baseline. The CDR3 nucleotides read TGTGCCAGCAGTGATTGGGACAGGGTAACCGGGGAGCTGTTTTTT. Its translation is CASSDWDRVTGELFF.